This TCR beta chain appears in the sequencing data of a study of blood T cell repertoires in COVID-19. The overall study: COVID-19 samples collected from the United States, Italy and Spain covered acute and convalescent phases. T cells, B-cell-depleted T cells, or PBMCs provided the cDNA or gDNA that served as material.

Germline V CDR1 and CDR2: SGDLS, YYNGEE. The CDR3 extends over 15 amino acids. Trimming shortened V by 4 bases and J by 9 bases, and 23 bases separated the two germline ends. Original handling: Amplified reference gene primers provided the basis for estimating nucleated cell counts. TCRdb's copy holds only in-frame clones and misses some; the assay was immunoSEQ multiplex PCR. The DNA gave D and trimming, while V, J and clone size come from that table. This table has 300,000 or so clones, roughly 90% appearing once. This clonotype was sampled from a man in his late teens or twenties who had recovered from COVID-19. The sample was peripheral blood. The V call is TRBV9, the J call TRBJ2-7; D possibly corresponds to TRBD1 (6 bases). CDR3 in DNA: TGTGCCAGCAGCCCCGAGGGGGACCCCCGGGTAGTGCAGTACTTC. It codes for CASSPEGDPRVVQYF. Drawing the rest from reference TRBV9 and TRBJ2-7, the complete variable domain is DSGVTQTPKHLITATGQRVTLRCSPRSGDLSVYWYQQSLDQGLQFLIQYYNGEERAKGNILERFSAQQFPDLHSELNLSSLELGDSALYFCASSPEGDPRVVQYFGPGTRLTVT.